The 24 T cell receptor beta chains below come from one sample, sequenced in a study of Graves' ophthalmopathy and Graves' hyperthyroidism. Amplification targeted the TCR beta CDR3 regions, with RNA transcripts as the source material. Second-round multiplex PCR came after first-round RT-PCR with HTBI primers. TCRdb used MiXCR to reprocess the multiplex PCR reads, holding one entry per CDR3 protein. The table has about 16,000 distinct CDR3 sequences, 46% seen once. Sequencing input: peripheral blood. The origin of the receptors is a woman in her forties with stable Graves' hyperthyroidism.

The chain has TRBV19 and TRBJ2-2, with TRBD2 matching 10 bases. The CDR3 length is 19 residues. Germline CDR1 reads LNHDA; CDR2 reads SQIVND (reference sequence). Unmatched junction bases numbered 18, after V lost 6 bases and J lost 5 bases. The CDR3 nucleotides read TGTGCCAGTAGAGGGGACCTAACTAGCGGGATCTCTTGGACCGGGGAGCTGTTTTTT. Its protein product is CASRGDLTSGISWTGELFF.

This clonotype has at least ten counts. This sequence joins TRBV5-1 and TRBJ2-1, with TRBD2 matching 8 bases. The CDR3 is 15 residues long. The junction had 8 bases not matched to a gene; V was cut back by 2 bases and J by 7 bases. Germline loops: CDR1 SGHRS, CDR2 YFSETQ. The CDR3 sequence is CASSFEAGVGNEQFF. For the CDR3, the DNA is TGCGCCAGCAGCTTCGAAGCGGGAGTGGGTAATGAGCAGTTCTTC.

This chain joins TRBV5-1 and TRBJ2-7; the D is unclear. V gave up 10 bases and J gave up 1 base, with 18 bases separating them. The CDR3 is 14 residues long. Per germline, CDR1 SGHRS and CDR2 YFSETQ. The DNA for the CDR3 is TGCGCCGGCAACTTAGAAGTCTATTCCTACGAGCAGTACTTC. As protein: CAGNLEVYSYEQYF.

This clonotype has ten or more counts. The genes are TRBV7-2 and TRBJ1-1; weak D call: TRBD1 (6 bases). The germline CDR1 and CDR2 sequences are SGHTA and FQGNSA. The CDR3 contains 16 residues. V gave up 1 base and J gave up 6 bases, with 18 bases separating them. CDR3 in DNA: TGTGCCAGCAGCTTAGTAGGGGGGGGACAATTCGCTGAAGCTTTCTTT. It yields the protein CASSLVGGGQFAEAFF.

This clonotype was seen ten or more times. This chain joins TRBV5-5 and TRBJ2-1; D remains ambiguous. V shed 0 bases and J shed 5 bases, with 9 bases lying between them. Germline-derived CDR1 and CDR2 are SGHKS and YYEKEE (reference sequence). This CDR3 comprises 14 residues. CDR3 in DNA: TGTGCCAGCAGCTTGGTGGGCAGAGACAATGAGCAGTTCTTC. It translates to CASSLVGRDNEQFF.

The V call is TRBV6-1, the J call TRBJ2-2, with 11 bases matching TRBD2. Trimming at V came to 8 bases and at J to 4 bases, leaving 6 bases not matched to a gene. CDR3 length: 15 residues. Germline V gene data show CDR1 as MNHNS and CDR2 as SASEGT. DNA for the CDR3: TGTGCCAGCCGTAGCGGGGGGGCGTCCACCGGGGAGCTGTTTTTT. This encodes CASRSGGASTGELFF.

This clonotype was detected only a few times. The CDR3 is CASSRQADYGYTF. The CDR3 DNA sequence: TGTGCCAGCAGCCGACAGGCTGACTATGGCTACACCTTC. V gene TRBV6-5 combines with J gene TRBJ1-2; perhaps TRBD1 as D (6 bases). Trimming cost V 6 bases and J 3 bases, with 11 bases left between them. The germline V gene has CDR1 MNHEY and CDR2 SVGAGI. This CDR3 is built from 13 residues.

Turning to this clonotype: Without the conserved terminal phenylalanine or tryptophan, this CDR3 likely stems from a read error. The chain combines TRBV9 with TRBJ2-1, with TRBD2 identical over 12 bases. The CDR3 is 19 residues long. CDR1 SGDLS and CDR2 YYNGEE come from the germline V gene. V was clipped by 0 bases and J by 0 bases; unmatched bases: 7. The CDR3 sequence is CASSVGSSGRASSYNEQFC. The CDR3 DNA is TGTGCCAGCAGCGTAGGGTCTAGCGGGAGGGCGAGCTCCTACAATGAGCAGTTCTGC.

The chain couples TRBV6-2 or TRBV6-3 to TRBJ2-3; D gene uncertain. This CDR3 spans 17 amino acids. In germline, CDR1 is MNHEY, CDR2 SVGEGT. Trimming took 2 bases from V and 9 from J, leaving 24 bases between them. For the CDR3, the DNA is TGTGCCAGCAGTTACGACCACCACGAACTATTCTTTGGGACGCAGTATTTT. It codes for CASSYDHHELFFGTQYF.

In its sample, this clonotype ranks as medium-sized. Compared with germline, one end of the junction differs, possibly owing to a read error. The chain joins TRBV24-1 to TRBJ2-1; D remains ambiguous. Germline V gene lookup returns CDR1 KGHDR and CDR2 SFDVKD. The CDR3 is 13 residues long. The CDR3 reads CATTDGSYNEQFF. CDR3 DNA: TGTGCCACCACTGATGGGTCCTACAATGAGCAGTTCTTC.

By proportion, this clonotype is medium-sized (0.01 to 0.1%). The chain recombines TRBV7-2 with TRBJ2-5, with D possibly being TRBD1 or TRBD2 (5 bases each). This CDR3 region has 13 residues. Trimming stripped 6 bases from V and 1 base from J, with 9 bases between. In germline, CDR1 is SGHTA, CDR2 FQGNSA. The chain's CDR3 is CASRRGSQETQYF. The CDR3 region has the DNA TGTGCCAGCAGGAGGGGATCCCAAGAGACCCAGTACTTC.

This clonotype has ten or more counts. The V and J genes are TRBV19 and TRBJ1-4, with 7 bases that match TRBD1. The J segment lost 4 bases and the V segment lost 4 bases, leaving 6 bases of the junction unmatched. Per germline, CDR1 LNHDA and CDR2 SQIVND (reference sequence). CDR3 length: 15 amino acids. The CDR3 DNA reads as TGTGCCAGTAGTAACCCAGGGGGTGGTAATGAAAAACTGTTTTTT. This gives the protein CASSNPGGGNEKLFF.

This clonotype was counted only a few times. A read error may be the cause here, since a much bigger clone is one base away. This chain uses TRBV14 with TRBJ2-7; weak D call: TRBD2 (6 bases). The V end was cut by 2 bases, the J end by 4 bases, with 18 bases between. Germline V gene lookup returns CDR1 SGHDN and CDR2 FVKESK. The CDR3 has 16 amino acids. CDR3 sequence reads: CASSQKGSRRGYEQYF. The CDR3 nucleotides are TGTGCCAGCAGCCAAAAGGGGTCGAGACGGGGGTACGAGCAGTACTTC.

This clonotype was counted ten times or more. The chain is built from TRBV20-1 and TRBJ2-5; tentatively, D is TRBD2 (7 bases). Trimming stripped 6 bases from V and 7 bases from J, with 24 bases between. This CDR3 comprises 15 residues. CDR1 is DFQATT and CDR2 is SNEGSKA in the germline V gene (reference sequence). In nucleotides, the CDR3 is TGCAGTGCAACAGCTGGGGGGGGGCAGGCAGGGACCCAGTACTTC. Its translation: CSATAGGGQAGTQYF.

To note about this clonotype: The junction shows a germline mismatch at one end, possibly a read error. The chain employs TRBV12-3 or TRBV12-4 and TRBJ2-1, with 9 bases fitting TRBD1. The CDR3 length is 13 residues. The CDR3 spells CASSAGTGSEQSF. CDR3 sequence (DNA): TGTGCCAGCAGCGCCGGGACAGGGTCTGAGCAGTCCTTC.

This clonotype was detected ten times or more. The rearrangement uses TRBV20-1 and TRBJ1-6; D is unclear. The CDR3 has 15 amino acids. V gave up 1 base and J gave up 7 bases, with 14 bases separating them. Germline loops: CDR1 DFQATT, CDR2 SNEGSKA (reference sequence). CDR3 DNA: TGCAGTGCTAGAGGCCGCCCGGGAAAAAATTCACCCCTCCACTTT. Protein: CSARGRPGKNSPLHF.

On this clonotype: A much bigger clone sits one base away, suggesting this may be a read error. This chain connects TRBV11-3 to TRBJ2-7; D might be TRBD1 (5 bases). Deletions cut 3 bases from V and 7 bases from J, with 13 bases between. Germline V lookup: CDR1 SGHNT, CDR2 YENEEA. CDR3 length: 13 residues. The DNA of the CDR3 is TGTGCCAGCAGCTTTGACAGCTTGGGGGAGCAGTACTTC. Residues: CASSFDSLGEQYF.

This rearrangement joins TRBV2 to TRBJ2-2; no reliable D call. CDR3 size: 14 residues. Between the trimmed V and J ends, which lost 8 bases and 2 bases, there was a span of 12 bases. Germline V lookup: CDR1 SNHLY, CDR2 FYNNEI. As DNA, the CDR3 is TGTGCCAGCGAGGAGCAATCAAACACCGGGGAGCTGTTTTTT. Protein sequence: CASEEQSNTGELFF. Complete variable domain (other parts from reference TRBV2 and TRBJ2-2): EPEVTQTPSHQVTQMGQEVILRCVPISNHLYFYWYRQILGQKVEFLVSFYNNEISEKSEIFDDQFSVERPDGSNFTLKIRSTKLEDSAMYFCASEEQSNTGELFFGEGSRLTVL.

This chain joins TRBV6-2 or TRBV6-3 and TRBJ2-7; D gene uncertain. CDR1 is MNHEY and CDR2 is SVGEGT in the germline V gene. CDR3 length: 14 amino acids. V was trimmed by 2 bases and J by 3 bases, leaving 11 bases between them. This CDR3 reads CASSYSPSIYEQYF. The CDR3 region has the DNA TGTGCCAGCAGTTACAGTCCGTCCATCTACGAGCAGTACTTC.

The chain joins TRBV10-3 to TRBJ1-2; unclear D gene. The germline V gene has CDR1 ENHRY and CDR2 SYGVKD. The CDR3 runs 14 residues. V lost 8 bases and J 4 bases, leaving 17 bases between the germline ends. The CDR3 reads CAILSDPQIYGYTF. The CDR3 coding sequence is TGTGCCATCCTTTCGGATCCGCAGATCTATGGCTACACCTTC.

This clonotype is termed medium-sized (0.01 to 0.1%). The chain recombines TRBV15 with TRBJ2-5; no clear D. CDR1 and CDR2 (germline): LNHNV, YYDKDF (reference sequence). Trimming took off 0 bases at V and 1 base at J, with 3 bases between the two ends. The CDR3 is 13 residues long. For the CDR3, the DNA is TGTGCCACCAGCAGAGACGTCCAAGAGACCCAGTACTTC. Translation: CATSRDVQETQYF.

The chain has TRBV3-1 and TRBJ1-5, with D uncertain. Germline CDR1 and CDR2: LGHDT and YNNKEL (reference sequence). V gave up 2 bases and J gave up 7 bases, with 9 bases separating them. CDR3 length equals 13 residues. This CDR3 reads CASSQLLGQPQHF. The CDR3 DNA reads TGTGCCAGCAGCCAATTATTAGGCCAGCCCCAGCATTTT.

Turning to this clonotype: This CDR3 is missing its conserved last phenylalanine or tryptophan, likely due to a read error. The V and J genes are TRBV2 and TRBJ2-7; 9 bases align to TRBD2. Germline trimming cut 3 bases from V and 9 bases from J; bases unmatched to any gene: 12. Germline values: CDR1 SNHLY, CDR2 FYNNEI. This CDR3 spans 15 amino acids. The CDR3 nucleotides are TGTGCCAGCAGTGAGGTTGATAGCGGGAGCGACGGGCAGTACCTC. Translating it yields CASSEVDSGSDGQYL.

Sample share makes this clonotype medium-sized. V usage is TRBV7-2 and J usage is TRBJ2-1, with 7 bases identical to TRBD2. Germline V gene sequence: CDR1 SGHTA, CDR2 FQGNSA. V lost 5 bases and J lost 4; bases outside the gene matches: 8. The CDR3 covers 15 residues. This CDR3 reads CASSPTGRGYNEQFF. The CDR3 DNA reads TGTGCCAGCAGCCCTACGGGGCGGGGGTACAATGAGCAGTTCTTC.